Shown below are 3 T cell receptor beta chains from a single sample sequenced in a study of blood T cells in healthy people across ages. With a J-beta primer mix and a sample-barcoded 5' primer, a second PCR ran about 7 to 12 cycles. TCRdb analysed the 5' RACE reads with MiXCR anew, one entry per CDR3 protein. The sample lists some 320,000 distinct CDR3 sequences; roughly a quarter were seen once. Sequenced: blood. The receptors derive from an older woman in good health.

The rearrangement uses TRBV5-1 and TRBJ1-4, with D uncertain. V shed 4 bases and J shed 5 bases, with 6 bases lying between them. CDR3 size: 12 residues. Per the germline V gene, CDR1 is SGHRS and CDR2 is YFSETQ. As DNA, the CDR3 is TGCGCCAGCAGCATGGAGAATGAAAAACTGTTTTTT. Protein product: CASSMENEKLFF.

The chain joins TRBV5-1 to TRBJ2-7, with D possibly being TRBD2 (5 bases). CDR3 size: 14 residues. From germline, CDR1 is SGHRS and CDR2 YFSETQ. Trimming removed 4 bases at V and 2 bases at J, with 13 bases between. This CDR3 is CASSGLEGAYEQYF. CDR3 DNA: TGCGCCAGCAGCGGACTCGAGGGCGCCTACGAGCAGTACTTC.

Remarks on this clonotype: The junction departs from the called germline gene at one end, perhaps through a read error. This chain connects TRBV7-2 to TRBJ2-3, with no clear D. The germline CDR1 and CDR2 sequences are SGHTA and FQGNSA. This CDR3 is built from 16 residues. In nucleotides, the CDR3 is TGTGCCAACAGCAGCAGACCAGGAACTAGCACAGATACGCAGTATTTT. It yields the protein CANSSRPGTSTDTQYF.